This section outlines one T cell receptor (beta chain) sequence together with its context. Assay used: immunoSEQ multiplex PCR; TCRdb lists only in-frame clones, some missing. The sample has some 260,000 clones, around 90% seen once. Study members were between roughly 18 and 100 years old and lived in approximately 25 US regions. Participant-reported clinical history was the basis for cohort assignment. This entry is derived from a study of blood T cell repertoires in COVID-19. Study information: Collection of acute and convalescent COVID-19 samples took place in the United States, Italy and Spain.

The CDR3 runs 15 residues. Per the germline V gene, CDR1 is SGDLS and CDR2 is YYNGEE. V shed 4 bases and J shed 0 bases, with 14 bases lying between them. The sequence came from a woman aged 25 to 45 with acute COVID-19. Material: PBMCs or T cells enriched from blood (not recorded which). The chain is built from TRBV9 and TRBJ2-7, with D possibly TRBD2 on 6 matching bases. The CDR3 is CASSSRQDYSYEQYF. CDR3 nucleotide sequence: TGTGCCAGCAGCTCCCGCCAGGACTACTCCTACGAGCAGTACTTC.